One and the same sample provided the 17 T cell receptor beta chains below, sequenced in a study of CD8+ T cells in alopecia areata. Once RNA had been extracted, it was reverse transcribed into cDNA to act as the sequencing template. TCRdb's table, derived via immunoSEQ multiplex PCR, lists solely in-frame clones and lacks some. The sample includes 150,000 to 200,000 clones, about 60% of them seen just once. The sequenced sample was CD4+ T cells sorted from blood. The source of these receptors is a human donor in good health.

The genes are TRBV7-9 and TRBJ2-3; 14 bases match TRBD2. V dropped 2 bases and J dropped 0; count of bases not matched to a gene: 4. Looked up from germline, CDR1 is SEHNR and CDR2 is FQNEAQ (reference sequence). CDR3 length equals 18 residues. DNA of the CDR3: TGTGCCAGCAGCTTACGGAGACTAGCGGGAGGGAGCACAGATACGCAGTATTTT. Translated: CASSLRRLAGGSTDTQYF.

The chain combines TRBV28 with TRBJ1-5; D gene unclear. The germline CDR1 and CDR2 sequences are MDHEN and SYDVKM. The CDR3 is 13 amino acids. The V end was cut by 3 bases, the J end by 6 bases, with 9 bases between. The CDR3 reads CASSFRERQPQHF. The CDR3 DNA reads TGTGCCAGCAGTTTTCGCGAGCGTCAGCCCCAGCATTTT.

This clone was found once. This chain joins TRBV5-4 and TRBJ1-1; no firm D call. Per the germline V gene, CDR1 is SGHNT and CDR2 is YYREEE (reference sequence). The CDR3 consists of 11 residues. V was shortened by 2 bases and J by 8 bases, with 7 bases between the two germline ends. DNA for the CDR3: TGTGCCAGCAGCTTCGAAGCCGAAGCTTTCTTT. Encoded protein: CASSFEAEAFF.

The J gene is TRBJ2-5, the V gene TRBV15; 7 bases map to TRBD2. V was clipped by 3 bases and J by 2 bases; unmatched bases: 6. Per the germline V gene, CDR1 is LNHNV and CDR2 is YYDKDF (reference sequence). The CDR3 has 15 amino acids. As DNA, the CDR3 is TGTGCCACCAGCAGCGCCGGGAGGTGGCAAGAGACCCAGTACTTC. Translating it yields CATSSAGRWQETQYF.

The rearrangement uses TRBV29-1 and TRBJ2-5; D not resolved. V lost 3 bases, J lost 4 bases, and 3 bases lay in between. Germline V CDR1 and CDR2: SQVTM, ANQGSEA. This CDR3 has 10 amino acids. The CDR3, as DNA: TGCAGCGTTGACTCAGAGACCCAGTACTTC. This translates into CSVDSETQYF.

This chain links TRBV5-1 with TRBJ2-2; D gene uncertain. The germline CDR1 and CDR2 sequences are SGHRS and YFSETQ. The CDR3 spans 13 residues. V lost 2 bases and J 3 bases, leaving 5 bases between the germline ends. CDR3 region: CASSFQDTGELFF. DNA of the CDR3: TGCGCCAGCAGCTTTCAAGACACCGGGGAGCTGTTTTTT. Full variable domain (missing parts from reference TRBV5-1 and TRBJ2-2): KAGVTQTPRYLIKTRGQQVTLSCSPISGHRSVSWYQQTPGQGLQFLFEYFSETQRNKGNFPGRFSGRQFSNSRSEMNVSTLELGDSALYLCASSFQDTGELFFGEGSRLTVL.

The J gene is TRBJ2-3, the V gene TRBV29-1, with D perhaps given as TRBD1 or TRBD2 (5 bases each). The CDR3 contains 14 residues. Trimming took off 3 bases at V and 2 bases at J, with 12 bases between the two ends. Germline lookup yields CDR1 SQVTM and CDR2 ANQGSEA. The CDR3 sequence: CSVDVGTTTDTQYF. DNA for the CDR3: TGCAGCGTTGATGTCGGGACCACCACAGATACGCAGTATTTT.

This clone showed up just a few times. This chain uses TRBV21-1 with TRBJ1-2. TRBV21-1 is a documented pseudogene. This CDR3 is built from 11 residues. DNA of the CDR3: TGTGCCAGCAGCAAGCGGGATTACTACACCTTC. Amino acids: CASSKRDYYTF.

This clone was found a few times. The chain uses TRBV30 and TRBJ2-1, with 10 nucleotides matching TRBD2. The CDR3 runs to 15 residues. V gave up 4 bases and J gave up 9 bases; unmatched junction bases: 12. Per the germline V gene, CDR1 is GTSNPN and CDR2 is SVGIG (reference sequence). CDR3 region: CAWTTGTSEFSEQFF. In DNA, the CDR3 is TGTGCCTGGACAACCGGGACTAGCGAGTTTAGTGAGCAGTTCTTC.

The chain has TRBV7-2 and TRBJ2-3, with D possibly called TRBD1 or TRBD2 (5 bases each). The CDR3 has 15 amino acids. Per germline, CDR1 SGHTA and CDR2 FQGNSA. Trimming removed 3 bases from V and 3 bases from J, with 13 bases in between. The CDR3 bases are TGTGCCAGCAGCTTCCGACTCGGGGCGACAGATACGCAGTATTTT. Its protein is CASSFRLGATDTQYF.

This rearrangement joins TRBV25-1 to TRBJ2-1; weak D call: TRBD1 (5 bases). The CDR3 extends over 16 amino acids. Looked up from germline, CDR1 is MGHDK and CDR2 is SYGVNS. Trimming shortened V by 3 bases and J by 0 bases, and 12 bases separated the two germline ends. The CDR3 sequence is CASSEMTVSSYNEQFF. In nucleotides, the CDR3 is TGTGCCAGCAGTGAGATGACAGTGAGCTCCTACAATGAGCAGTTCTTC.

The DNA for the CDR3 is TGTGCCAGCAGTTTAAGGGGGACAGGGTTATACGAGCAGTACTTC. Protein: CASSLRGTGLYEQYF. The chain combines TRBV27 with TRBJ2-7, with 9 bases aligning to TRBD1. V lost 2 bases, J lost 4 bases, and 6 bases stayed unmatched. Per germline, CDR1 MNHEY and CDR2 SMNVEV (reference sequence). CDR3 length: 15 amino acids.

This clone was counted between two and nine times. The rearrangement uses TRBV2 and TRBJ1-5; D is perhaps TRBD1 (6 bases). Germline assignment: CDR1 SNHLY and CDR2 FYNNEI. The CDR3 has 15 amino acids. V was trimmed by 3 bases and J by 3 bases, leaving 12 bases between them. Here the CDR3 DNA reads TGTGCCAGCAGTGAGGAACAGGGCTTCAATCAGCCCCAGCATTTT. It translates to CASSEEQGFNQPQHF.

This clone has just a few counts. V gene TRBV11-2 combines with J gene TRBJ2-2, with 11 bases that match TRBD2. CDR1 SGHAT and CDR2 FQNNGV come from the germline V gene. V dropped 0 bases and J dropped 5; count of bases not matched to a gene: 5. The CDR3 totals 17 residues. CDR3 coding DNA: TGTGCCAGCAGCTTAGAACGACTAGCGGGACGTACCGGGGAGCTGTTTTTT. Protein sequence: CASSLERLAGRTGELFF.

The chain employs TRBV7-8 and TRBJ2-7; 9 bases are a match to TRBD2. The germline V gene has CDR1 SGHVS and CDR2 FQNEAQ. J was trimmed by 5 bases and V by 2 bases; bases with no gene match: 7. The CDR3 has 15 amino acids. The CDR3 reads CASSLSAGGPNEQYF. Here the CDR3 DNA reads TGTGCCAGCAGCTTATCCGCGGGAGGGCCCAACGAGCAGTACTTC.

The J gene is TRBJ1-2, the V gene TRBV5-1, with TRBD1 matching 8 bases. Germline V gives CDR1 SGHRS, CDR2 YFSETQ. V lost 4 bases, J lost 0 bases, and 8 bases stayed unmatched. This CDR3 comprises 16 residues. CDR3 DNA: TGCGCCAGCAGCCCAGGGACAGGAAGGGCTAACTATGGCTACACCTTC. This translates into CASSPGTGRANYGYTF.

The V call is TRBV11-3, the J call TRBJ2-1; D unclear. CDR3 length: 14 amino acids. V was shortened by 5 bases and J by 6 bases, with 14 bases between the two germline ends. Germline lookup yields CDR1 SGHNT and CDR2 YENEEA. CDR3 residues: CASSELSGFNEQFF. The CDR3 coding sequence is TGTGCCAGCAGCGAGCTTTCTGGGTTCAATGAGCAGTTCTTC.